The 21 T cell receptor beta chains below come from one sample, sequenced in a study of cytomegalovirus exposure and HLA in healthy donors. Amplification used 60 Vbeta primers and 13 Jbeta primers. Sequenced by immunoSEQ multiplex PCR; TCRdb stores in-frame clones only, minus some. In the table there are 90,000 or so clones, under 85% of which are singletons. Sequencing used PBMCs. Receptors were obtained from a woman in her forties in good health and CMV-seronegative.

The gene calls are TRBV6-5 and TRBJ2-5, with TRBD2 matching over 9 bases. The trim removed 0 bases at V and 4 bases at J, leaving 6 bases unmatched. Germline loops: CDR1 MNHEY, CDR2 SVGAGI. The CDR3 has 16 amino acids. The CDR3 is CASSYSRLAGIETQYF. The DNA for the CDR3 is TGTGCCAGCAGTTACTCGCGGCTAGCGGGGATAGAGACCCAGTACTTC.

This clone was recorded only once. This chain connects TRBV5-1 to TRBJ2-3, with 8 bases fitting TRBD1. The trim removed 4 bases at V and 3 bases at J, leaving 16 bases unmatched. The germline V gene has CDR1 SGHRS and CDR2 YFSETQ. CDR3 size: 18 residues. CDR3 nucleotide sequence: TGCGCCAGCAGCAAGAACAGGGGGAGGTGGACATTAACAGATACGCAGTATTTT. This encodes CASSKNRGRWTLTDTQYF.

J is TRBJ2-3 and V is TRBV29-1; 10 bases align to TRBD2. In germline, CDR1 is SQVTM, CDR2 ANQGSEA. Trimming took 0 bases from V and 2 from J; bases not matched to a gene: 5. The CDR3 spans 16 residues. This chain's CDR3 is CSVEDRSGRSTDTQYF. CDR3 in DNA: TGCAGCGTTGAAGATCGTAGCGGGAGGTCCACAGATACGCAGTATTTT.

This chain connects TRBV19 to TRBJ2-7; 16 bases are a match to TRBD2. CDR3 length: 15 amino acids. J was trimmed by 7 bases and V by 6 bases; bases with no gene match: 6. The germline V gene has CDR1 LNHDA and CDR2 SQIVND (reference sequence). The CDR3 is CASRGLAGGYGEQYF. DNA for the CDR3: TGTGCCAGTAGGGGACTAGCGGGAGGGTACGGAGAGCAGTACTTC.

This clone was detected only once. J is TRBJ1-2 and V is TRBV7-8; 7 bases are a match to TRBD1. From germline, CDR1 is SGHVS and CDR2 FQNEAQ. The ends lost 5 bases at V and 0 bases at J; junction bases unmatched: 9. This CDR3 comprises 16 residues. The CDR3 nucleotides read TGTGCCAGCAGCCAAGGGGGACAGAATACTAACTATGGCTACACCTTC. Residues: CASSQGGQNTNYGYTF.

The chain combines TRBV29-1 with TRBJ1-2, with D unclear. CDR1 is SQVTM, CDR2 ANQGSEA, per germline. The CDR3 contains 9 residues. The germline V and J ends were trimmed by 7 bases and 10 bases, with 10 bases remaining between them. The CDR3 coding sequence is TGCAGCGACGCCGGGGACTACACCTTC. Its protein product is CSDAGDYTF.

The chain combines TRBV19 with TRBJ2-7, with a possible D match to TRBD2 (5 bases). Germline-derived CDR1 and CDR2 are LNHDA and SQIVND (reference sequence). The CDR3 sequence is 15 residues long. Trimming removed 4 bases at V and 4 bases at J, with 17 bases between. The CDR3 is CASSTIRTGNYEQYF. Written as DNA, the CDR3 is TGTGCCAGTAGTACCATACGGACGGGAAATTACGAGCAGTACTTC.

The rearrangement links TRBV4-1 to TRBJ2-1, with 14 nucleotides matching TRBD2. Germline CDR1 MGHRA, CDR2 YSYEKL. After removal of 3 bases from V and 7 bases from J, the junction contained 11 bases not matched to a gene. This CDR3 has 18 amino acids. The CDR3 loop is CASSHPNSRLAGGNEQFF. The DNA of the CDR3 is TGCGCCAGCAGCCACCCGAATTCCAGACTAGCGGGAGGGAATGAGCAGTTCTTC.

The rearrangement joins TRBV9 to TRBJ2-3; D is uncertain. From germline, CDR1 is SGDLS and CDR2 YYNGEE. The ends were cut back, 3 bases at V and 4 bases at J, with 9 bases in the middle. The CDR3 covers 13 residues. This CDR3 is CASSALFADTQYF. The CDR3 DNA reads as TGTGCCAGCAGCGCCCTCTTTGCAGATACGCAGTATTTT.

The table lists this clone with a few counts. The chain employs TRBV15 and TRBJ2-7, with unresolved D. The CDR3 consists of 18 residues. With 0 bases removed from V and 0 bases from J, the gap between germline ends came to 18 bases. CDR1 is LNHNV and CDR2 is YYDKDF in the germline V gene (reference sequence). The CDR3 nucleotides are TGTGCCACCAGCAGAGATAGAGGTTGGCAGTCTCTCTCCTACGAGCAGTACTTC. It translates to CATSRDRGWQSLSYEQYF.

Note on this clone: One junction end does not reproduce the germline sequence, and a read error may be involved. J is TRBJ1-1 and V is TRBV5-4, with 7 bases identical to TRBD1. The CDR3 is made up of 14 amino acids. Germline V gives CDR1 SGHNT, CDR2 YYREEE (reference sequence). In DNA form, the CDR3 reads TGTGCCAGCAGTTTGGGACAGTTGAACGCTGAAGCTTTCTTT. Translated, it gives CASSLGQLNAEAFF.

This clone was seen once. J is TRBJ2-2 and V is TRBV19, with a weak D call TRBD2 (5 bases). This CDR3 has 14 amino acids. The V end lost 5 bases, the J end lost 4 bases, and 11 bases lay between the germline ends. CDR1 is LNHDA, CDR2 SQIVND, per germline (reference sequence). The CDR3 DNA reads TGTGCCAGTAGTCGGACTCCAGCCACCGGGGAGCTGTTTTTT. Translated, it gives CASSRTPATGELFF. The variable domain in full, with the rest retrieved from reference TRBV19 and TRBJ2-2, is DGGITQSPKYLFRKEGQNVTLSCEQNLNHDAMYWYRQDPGQGLRLIYYSQIVNDFQKGDIAEGYSVSREKKESFPLTVTSAQKNPTAFYLCASSRTPATGELFFGEGSRLTVL.

The V and J genes are TRBV7-6 and TRBJ2-7; weak D call: TRBD1 (6 bases). The V gene's germline CDR1 is SGHVS and CDR2 FNYEAQ. The CDR3 spans 14 residues. V lost 2 bases to trimming and J lost 6 bases, with 14 bases between them. The CDR3 coding sequence is TGTGCCAGCAGCTTAACAGGGTACGCCTCCGAGCAGTACTTC. It translates to CASSLTGYASEQYF.

The chain links TRBV6-6 to TRBJ2-3; D possibly corresponds to TRBD2 (6 bases). Germline CDR1 is MNHNY and CDR2 is SVGAGI (reference sequence). This CDR3 spans 12 amino acids. Trimming stripped 7 bases from V and 8 bases from J, with 13 bases between. Written as DNA, the CDR3 is TGTGCCAGCACCCCCGGGAGTGGTACGCAGTATTTT. Amino acids: CASTPGSGTQYF.

This rearrangement joins TRBV12-5 to TRBJ2-2; TRBD2 matches 8 bases. Germline loops: CDR1 LGHNT, CDR2 FRNRAP. CDR3 size: 15 residues. V lost 8 bases to trimming and J lost 1 base; unmatched junction nucleotides: 6. CDR3 protein: CASSREGGNTGELFF. The CDR3 DNA reads TGTGCTAGTAGTCGGGAGGGCGGGAACACCGGGGAGCTGTTTTTT.

This chain connects TRBV19 to TRBJ2-4, with D possibly being TRBD2 (6 bases). CDR1 is LNHDA and CDR2 is SQIVND in the germline V gene (reference sequence). The CDR3 contains 14 residues. Trimming left V 0 bases short and J 7 bases short, with 10 bases between. The CDR3 nucleotides read TGTGCCAGTAGTATAGATCCGGGAGAGAACATTCAGTACTTC. It codes for CASSIDPGENIQYF.

V is TRBV19 and J is TRBJ2-7, with D possibly matching TRBD1 (6 bases). The CDR3 runs 13 residues. Germline V CDR1 and CDR2: LNHDA, SQIVND (reference sequence). Trimming cost V 5 bases and J 4 bases, with 12 bases left between them. The CDR3: CASSPGHPYEQYF. In DNA form, the CDR3 reads TGTGCCAGTAGTCCGGGACACCCTTACGAGCAGTACTTC.

The chain links TRBV7-8 to TRBJ2-1, with 14 bases matching TRBD2. There are 19 residues in the CDR3. V dropped 3 bases and J dropped 3; count of bases not matched to a gene: 10. CDR1 is SGHVS and CDR2 is FQNEAQ in the germline V gene. The DNA for the CDR3 is TGTGCCAGCAGCTTCCGACTAGCGGGAGGGCAGGAAAACTACAATGAGCAGTTCTTC. Its translation: CASSFRLAGGQENYNEQFF.

This clone was counted a single time. The V gene is TRBV5-1, the J gene TRBJ1-1; 7 bases map to TRBD1. Looked up from germline, CDR1 is SGHRS and CDR2 is YFSETQ. The V gene end was trimmed by 5 bases and the J gene end by 0 bases; junction bases not matched to a gene: 16. The CDR3 has 18 residues. The CDR3 coding sequence is TGCGCCAGCAGTCCACTCTCTCAGGGGACAGAAATGAACACTGAAGCTTTCTTT. As protein: CASSPLSQGTEMNTEAFF.

The chain has TRBV5-4 and TRBJ1-1; D is perhaps TRBD1 (5 bases). The germline V gene has CDR1 SGHNT and CDR2 YYREEE (reference sequence). The CDR3 covers 14 residues. The germline V and J ends were trimmed by 1 base and 1 base, with 8 bases remaining between them. The CDR3: CASSLRGKNTEAFF. Written as DNA, the CDR3 is TGTGCCAGCAGCTTGCGGGGGAAGAACACTGAAGCTTTCTTT.

V and J are TRBV6-5 and TRBJ2-2; 11 nucleotides match TRBD1. V was clipped by 0 bases and J by 7 bases; unmatched bases: 4. The germline gives CDR1 MNHEY, CDR2 SVGAGI. The CDR3 extends over 16 amino acids. The CDR3 region has the DNA TGTGCCAGCAGTTACTCGGGACAGGGGGGGTTCGGGGAGCTGTTTTTT. This translates into CASSYSGQGGFGELFF.